Listed below are T cell receptor beta chains from one sample, sequenced in a study of CD8 T cell repertoires and HIV-1 epitope variants. Assay: immunoSEQ multiplex PCR; the TCRdb copy retains only in-frame clones and omits some. The sample has thousands of clones; about 69% are singletons. Their recognized antigens are unknown. Sequences were obtained from cultured CD8+ T cells derived from PBMCs. Every receptor here comes from a male donor with HIV. Both conserved end residues are part of each CDR3. The order of the fields is V gene, J gene, D gene, CDR3 protein. The D gene is left open where the match is weak.

v_gene: TRBV5-8; j_gene: TRBJ2-7; d_gene: NA; CDR3aa: CASSLAGRNYEQYF
v_gene: TRBV6-4; j_gene: TRBJ2-3; d_gene: TRBD2; CDR3aa: CASSDSRGGTDTQYF
v_gene: TRBV9; j_gene: TRBJ2-3; d_gene: NA; CDR3aa: CASSAPPGRSTDTQYF
v_gene: TRBV4-2; j_gene: TRBJ2-2; d_gene: NA; CDR3aa: CASSPSNTGELFF
v_gene: TRBV6-6; j_gene: TRBJ1-2; d_gene: NA; CDR3aa: CASSTPGGGYTF
v_gene: TRBV4-3; j_gene: TRBJ2-3; d_gene: NA; CDR3aa: CASSQAVQSTSTQYF
v_gene: TRBV4-3; j_gene: TRBJ2-7; d_gene: NA; CDR3aa: CASSQVSQGGYEQYF
v_gene: TRBV27; j_gene: TRBJ2-3; d_gene: TRBD2; CDR3aa: CASSSILAGGDTQYF
v_gene: TRBV7-9; j_gene: TRBJ2-3; d_gene: TRBD2; CDR3aa: CASSTTSGGPDTQYF
v_gene: TRBV18; j_gene: TRBJ1-2; d_gene: NA; CDR3aa: CASSPLVGGAGDYGYTF
v_gene: TRBV9; j_gene: TRBJ1-1; d_gene: NA; CDR3aa: CASSVDSGFEAFF
v_gene: TRBV28; j_gene: TRBJ2-7; d_gene: NA; CDR3aa: CASSPRTVAYEQYF
v_gene: TRBV9; j_gene: TRBJ1-1; d_gene: NA; CDR3aa: CASSVRGDDTEAFF
v_gene: TRBV5-3; j_gene: TRBJ2-7; d_gene: NA; CDR3aa: CARSSEIGTDPYEQYF
v_gene: TRBV19; j_gene: TRBJ2-7; d_gene: TRBD2; CDR3aa: CASTSSGGGEQYF
v_gene: TRBV7-3; j_gene: TRBJ2-1; d_gene: TRBD1; CDR3aa: CASSKGQGSNEQFF
v_gene: TRBV10-3; j_gene: TRBJ1-2; d_gene: NA; CDR3aa: CAISESGGIGEGYTF
v_gene: TRBV28; j_gene: TRBJ2-1; d_gene: NA; CDR3aa: CASSFASGGNEQFF
v_gene: TRBV19; j_gene: TRBJ2-1; d_gene: TRBD2; CDR3aa: CASSTGTSGYNEQFF
v_gene: TRBV7-2; j_gene: TRBJ2-3; d_gene: TRBD1; CDR3aa: CASSSSGQGGDTQYF
v_gene: TRBV19; j_gene: TRBJ2-5; d_gene: NA; CDR3aa: CASSTRDQGETQYF
v_gene: TRBV29-1; j_gene: TRBJ2-1; d_gene: NA; CDR3aa: CSVYGGSHNEQFF
v_gene: TRBV9; j_gene: TRBJ1-1; d_gene: TRBD1; CDR3aa: CASSASGGSGTEAFF
v_gene: TRBV25-1; j_gene: TRBJ1-2; d_gene: TRBD1; CDR3aa: CASNTGQGARGYTF
v_gene: TRBV5-6; j_gene: TRBJ2-1; d_gene: NA; CDR3aa: CASSSLEPEQFF
v_gene: TRBV5-1; j_gene: TRBJ2-7; d_gene: NA; CDR3aa: CASSLGYEQHF